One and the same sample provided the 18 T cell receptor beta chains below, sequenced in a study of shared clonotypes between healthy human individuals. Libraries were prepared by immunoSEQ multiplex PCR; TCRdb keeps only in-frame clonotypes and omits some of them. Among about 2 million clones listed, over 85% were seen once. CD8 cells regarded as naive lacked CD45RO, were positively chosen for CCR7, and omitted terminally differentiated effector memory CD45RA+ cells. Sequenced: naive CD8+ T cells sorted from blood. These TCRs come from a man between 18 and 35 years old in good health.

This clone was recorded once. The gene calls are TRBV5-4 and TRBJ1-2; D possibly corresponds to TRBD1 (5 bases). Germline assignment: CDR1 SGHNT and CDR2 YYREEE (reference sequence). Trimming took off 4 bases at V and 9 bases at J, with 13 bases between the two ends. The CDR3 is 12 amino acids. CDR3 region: CASSGTDIRYTF. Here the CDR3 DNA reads TGTGCCAGCAGCGGGACCGACATCCGCTACACCTTC.

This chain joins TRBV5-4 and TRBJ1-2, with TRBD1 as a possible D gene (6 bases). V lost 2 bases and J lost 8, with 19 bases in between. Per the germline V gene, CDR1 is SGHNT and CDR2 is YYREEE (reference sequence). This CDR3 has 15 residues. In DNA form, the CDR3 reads TGTGCCAGCAGCTTTAATGGGGGGGCAGGGTTCGGCTACACCTTC. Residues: CASSFNGGAGFGYTF. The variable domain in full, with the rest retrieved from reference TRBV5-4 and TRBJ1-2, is ETGVTQSPTHLIKTRGQQVTLRCSSQSGHNTVSWYQQALGQGPQFIFQYYREEENGRGNFPPRFSGLQFPNYSSELNVNALELDDSALYLCASSFNGGAGFGYTFGSGTRLTVV.

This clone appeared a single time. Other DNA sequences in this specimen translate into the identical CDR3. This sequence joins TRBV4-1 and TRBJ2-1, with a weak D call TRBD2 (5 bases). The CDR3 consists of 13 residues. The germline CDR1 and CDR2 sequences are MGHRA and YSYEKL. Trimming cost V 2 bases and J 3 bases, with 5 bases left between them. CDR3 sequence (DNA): TGCGCCAGCAGCCAACGGGGCTACAATGAGCAGTTCTTC. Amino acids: CASSQRGYNEQFF.

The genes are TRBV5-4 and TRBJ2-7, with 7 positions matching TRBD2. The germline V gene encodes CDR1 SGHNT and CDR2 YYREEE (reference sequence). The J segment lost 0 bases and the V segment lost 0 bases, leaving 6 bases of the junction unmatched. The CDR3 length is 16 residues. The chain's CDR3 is CASSLGDYQASYEQYF. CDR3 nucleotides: TGTGCCAGCAGCTTGGGGGACTACCAAGCCTCCTACGAGCAGTACTTC.

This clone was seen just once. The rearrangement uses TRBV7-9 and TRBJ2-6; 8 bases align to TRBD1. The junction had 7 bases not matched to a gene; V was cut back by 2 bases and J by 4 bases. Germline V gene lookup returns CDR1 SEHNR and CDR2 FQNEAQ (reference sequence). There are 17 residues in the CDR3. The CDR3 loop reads CASSLPRTGSGANVLTF. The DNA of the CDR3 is TGTGCCAGCAGCTTACCGAGGACAGGGAGCGGGGCCAACGTCCTGACTTTC.

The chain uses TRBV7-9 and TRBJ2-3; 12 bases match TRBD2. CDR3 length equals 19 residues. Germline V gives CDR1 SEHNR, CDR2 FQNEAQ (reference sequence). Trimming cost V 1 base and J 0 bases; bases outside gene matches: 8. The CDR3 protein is CASSLGWLAGGPSTDTQYF. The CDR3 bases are TGTGCCAGCAGCTTAGGTTGGCTAGCGGGGGGGCCGAGCACAGATACGCAGTATTTT.

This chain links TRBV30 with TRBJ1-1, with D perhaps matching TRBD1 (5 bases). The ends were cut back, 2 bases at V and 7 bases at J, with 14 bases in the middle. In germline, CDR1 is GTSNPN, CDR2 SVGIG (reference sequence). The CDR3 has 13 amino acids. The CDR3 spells CAWSPDSIGEAFF. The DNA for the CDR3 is TGTGCCTGGAGTCCCGACAGTATAGGTGAAGCTTTCTTT.

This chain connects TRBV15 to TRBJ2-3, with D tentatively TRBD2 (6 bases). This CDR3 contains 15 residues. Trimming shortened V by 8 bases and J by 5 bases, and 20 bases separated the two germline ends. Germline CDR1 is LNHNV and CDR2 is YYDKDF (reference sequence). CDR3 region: CATDPRGNRGDTQYF. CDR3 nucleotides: TGTGCCACCGACCCCCGGGGGAACCGCGGAGATACGCAGTATTTT.

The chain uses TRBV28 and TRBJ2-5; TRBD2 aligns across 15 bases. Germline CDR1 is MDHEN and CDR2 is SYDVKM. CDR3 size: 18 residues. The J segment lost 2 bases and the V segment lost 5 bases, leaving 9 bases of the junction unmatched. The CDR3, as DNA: TGTGCCAGCAGTCTCGGACTAGCGGGAGGGACTATTCAAGAGACCCAGTACTTC. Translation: CASSLGLAGGTIQETQYF.

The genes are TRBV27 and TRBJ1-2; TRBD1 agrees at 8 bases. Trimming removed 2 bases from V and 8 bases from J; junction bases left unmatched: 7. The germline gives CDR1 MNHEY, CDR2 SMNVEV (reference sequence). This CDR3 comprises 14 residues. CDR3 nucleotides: TGTGCCAGCAGTTTAACAGGGGGGGGCCGGGGCTACACCTTC. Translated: CASSLTGGGRGYTF.

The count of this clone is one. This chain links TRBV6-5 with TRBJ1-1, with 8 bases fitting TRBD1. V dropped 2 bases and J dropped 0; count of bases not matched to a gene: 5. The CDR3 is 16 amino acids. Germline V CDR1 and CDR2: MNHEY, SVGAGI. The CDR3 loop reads CASSYAGGQVNTEAFF. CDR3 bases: TGTGCCAGCAGTTACGCAGGGGGACAGGTGAACACTGAAGCTTTCTTT.

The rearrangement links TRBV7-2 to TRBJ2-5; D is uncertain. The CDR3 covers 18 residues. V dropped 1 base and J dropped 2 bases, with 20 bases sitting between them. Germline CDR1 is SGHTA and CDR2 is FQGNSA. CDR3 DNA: TGTGCCAGCAGCTTAGGCAGGAGACTCATCTCCCAACAAGAGACCCAGTACTTC. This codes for CASSLGRRLISQQETQYF.

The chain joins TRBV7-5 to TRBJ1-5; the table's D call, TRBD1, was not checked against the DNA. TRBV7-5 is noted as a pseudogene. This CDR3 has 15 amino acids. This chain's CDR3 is CARSLGGQGSQPQHF. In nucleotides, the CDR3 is TGTGCCAGAAGCTTAGGTGGACAGGGAAGTCAGCCCCAGCATTTT.

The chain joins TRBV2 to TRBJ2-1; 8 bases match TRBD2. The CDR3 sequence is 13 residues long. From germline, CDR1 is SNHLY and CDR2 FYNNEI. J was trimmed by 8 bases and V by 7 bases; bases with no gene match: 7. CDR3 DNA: TGTGCCAGCACTTGGACTAGCAGTTATGAGCAGTTCTTC. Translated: CASTWTSSYEQFF.

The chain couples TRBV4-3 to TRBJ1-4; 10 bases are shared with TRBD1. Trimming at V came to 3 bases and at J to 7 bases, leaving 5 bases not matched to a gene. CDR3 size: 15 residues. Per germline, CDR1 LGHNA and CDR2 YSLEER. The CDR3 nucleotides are TGCGCCAGCAGCCAGGGGACAGGGGTGATTGAAAAACTGTTTTTT. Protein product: CASSQGTGVIEKLFF.

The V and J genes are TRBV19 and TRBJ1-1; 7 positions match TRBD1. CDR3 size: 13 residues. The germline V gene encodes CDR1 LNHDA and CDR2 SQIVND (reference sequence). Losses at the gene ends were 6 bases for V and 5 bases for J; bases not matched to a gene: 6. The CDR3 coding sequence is TGTGCCAGTAGCCAGACAGGGTCGACTGAAGCTTTCTTT. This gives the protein CASSQTGSTEAFF.

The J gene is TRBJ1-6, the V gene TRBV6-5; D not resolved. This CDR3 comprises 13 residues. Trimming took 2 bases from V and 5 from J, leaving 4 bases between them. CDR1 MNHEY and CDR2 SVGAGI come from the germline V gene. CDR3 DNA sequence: TGTGCCAGCAGTTACAGTCATAATTCACCCCTCCACTTT. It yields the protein CASSYSHNSPLHF.

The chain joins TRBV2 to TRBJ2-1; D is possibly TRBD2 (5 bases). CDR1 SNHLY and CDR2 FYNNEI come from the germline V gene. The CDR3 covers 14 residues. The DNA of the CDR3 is TGTGCGAGCCTCCCACCGGGGATAAACAATGAGCAGTTCTTC. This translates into CASLPPGINNEQFF.